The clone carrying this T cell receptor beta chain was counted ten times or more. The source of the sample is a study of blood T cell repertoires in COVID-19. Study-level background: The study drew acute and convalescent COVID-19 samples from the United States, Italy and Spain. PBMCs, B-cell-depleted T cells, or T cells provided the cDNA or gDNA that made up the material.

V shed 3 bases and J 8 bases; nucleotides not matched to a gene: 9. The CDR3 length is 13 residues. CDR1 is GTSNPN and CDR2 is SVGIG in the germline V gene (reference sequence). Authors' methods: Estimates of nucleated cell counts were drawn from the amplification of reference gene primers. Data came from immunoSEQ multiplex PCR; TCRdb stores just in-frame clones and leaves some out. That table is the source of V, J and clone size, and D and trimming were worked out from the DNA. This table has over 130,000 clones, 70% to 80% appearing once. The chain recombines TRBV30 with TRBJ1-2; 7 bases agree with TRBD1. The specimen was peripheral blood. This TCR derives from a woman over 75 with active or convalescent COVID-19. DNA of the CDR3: TGTGCCTGGAGCAGGGGGGACAGCTCCGGCTACACCTTC. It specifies CAWSRGDSSGYTF.